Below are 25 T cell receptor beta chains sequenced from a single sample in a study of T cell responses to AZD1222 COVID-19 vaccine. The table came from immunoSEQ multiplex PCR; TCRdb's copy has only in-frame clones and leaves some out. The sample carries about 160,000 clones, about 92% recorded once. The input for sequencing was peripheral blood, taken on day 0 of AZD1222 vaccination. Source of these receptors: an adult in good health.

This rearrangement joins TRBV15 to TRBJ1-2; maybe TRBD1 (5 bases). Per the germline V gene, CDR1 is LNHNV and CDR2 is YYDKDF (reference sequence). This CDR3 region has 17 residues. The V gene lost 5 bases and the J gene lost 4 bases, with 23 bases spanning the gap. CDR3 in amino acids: CATSGIGDGTFSYGYTF. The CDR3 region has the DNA TGTGCCACCAGCGGAATAGGGGACGGGACCTTTAGCTATGGCTACACCTTC.

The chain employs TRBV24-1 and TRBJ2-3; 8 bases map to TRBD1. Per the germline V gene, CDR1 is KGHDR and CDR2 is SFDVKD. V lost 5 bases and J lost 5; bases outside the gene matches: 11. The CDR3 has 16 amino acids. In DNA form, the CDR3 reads TGTGCCACCAGTGCCATTCTGACAGGGGACGGAGATACGCAGTATTTT. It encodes CATSAILTGDGDTQYF.

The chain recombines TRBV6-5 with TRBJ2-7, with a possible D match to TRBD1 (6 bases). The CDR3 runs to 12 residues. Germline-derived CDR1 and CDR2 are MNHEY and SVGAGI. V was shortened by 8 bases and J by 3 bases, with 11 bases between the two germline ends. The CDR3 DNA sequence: TGTGCCAGCGGGACAAATTTCTACGAGCAGTACTTC. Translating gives CASGTNFYEQYF.

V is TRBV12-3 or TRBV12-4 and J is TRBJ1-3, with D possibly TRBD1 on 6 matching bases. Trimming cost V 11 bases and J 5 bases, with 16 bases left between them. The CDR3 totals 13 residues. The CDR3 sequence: CAGSRGGRNTIYF. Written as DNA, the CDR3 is TGTGCCGGAAGTAGGGGGGGAAGAAACACCATATATTTT.

CDR3 sequence reads: CKRGGSPLHF. In nucleotides, the CDR3 is TGTAAAAGGGGGGGGTCACCCCTCCACTTT. This rearrangement joins TRBV12-5 to TRBJ1-6, with D tentatively TRBD1 (6 bases). This CDR3 comprises 10 residues. Germline values: CDR1 LGHNT, CDR2 FRNRAP.

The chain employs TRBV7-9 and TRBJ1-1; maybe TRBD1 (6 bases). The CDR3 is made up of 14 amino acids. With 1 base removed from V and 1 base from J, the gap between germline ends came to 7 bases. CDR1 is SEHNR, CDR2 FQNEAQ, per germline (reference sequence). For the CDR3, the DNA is TGTGCCAGCAGCTTAGGGACAGAGAACACTGAAGCTTTCTTT. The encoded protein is CASSLGTENTEAFF.

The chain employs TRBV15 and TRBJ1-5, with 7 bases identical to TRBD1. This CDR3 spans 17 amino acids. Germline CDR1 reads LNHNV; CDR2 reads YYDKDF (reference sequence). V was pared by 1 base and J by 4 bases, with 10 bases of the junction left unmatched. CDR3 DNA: TGTGCCACCAGCAGAGGACCGCAGGGGGTTGCGAATCAGCCCCAGCATTTT. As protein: CATSRGPQGVANQPQHF.

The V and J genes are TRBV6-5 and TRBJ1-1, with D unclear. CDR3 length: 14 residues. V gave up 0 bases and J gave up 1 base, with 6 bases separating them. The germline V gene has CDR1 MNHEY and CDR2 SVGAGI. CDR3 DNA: TGTGCCAGCAGTTACTCCAGGTGGAACACTGAAGCTTTCTTT. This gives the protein CASSYSRWNTEAFF.

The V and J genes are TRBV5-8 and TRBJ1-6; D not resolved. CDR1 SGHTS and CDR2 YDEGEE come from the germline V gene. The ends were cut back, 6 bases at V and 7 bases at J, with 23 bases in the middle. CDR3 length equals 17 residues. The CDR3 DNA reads TGTGCCAGCACCCATCCTTCAATCAGGTTGTGGAATTCACCCCTCCACTTT. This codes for CASTHPSIRLWNSPLHF.

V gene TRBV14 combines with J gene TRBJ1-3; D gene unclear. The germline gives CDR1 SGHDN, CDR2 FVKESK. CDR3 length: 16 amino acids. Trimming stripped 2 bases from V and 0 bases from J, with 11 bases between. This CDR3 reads CASSQHLPSSGNTIYF. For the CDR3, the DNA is TGTGCCAGCAGCCAACATCTCCCGAGCTCTGGAAACACCATATATTTT.

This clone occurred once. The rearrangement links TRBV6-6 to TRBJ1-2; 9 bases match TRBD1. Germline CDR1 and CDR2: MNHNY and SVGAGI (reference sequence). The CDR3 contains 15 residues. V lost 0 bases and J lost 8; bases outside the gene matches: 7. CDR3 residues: CASSYSIDRGVGYTF. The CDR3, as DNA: TGTGCCAGCAGTTACTCGATTGACAGGGGGGTCGGCTACACCTTC.

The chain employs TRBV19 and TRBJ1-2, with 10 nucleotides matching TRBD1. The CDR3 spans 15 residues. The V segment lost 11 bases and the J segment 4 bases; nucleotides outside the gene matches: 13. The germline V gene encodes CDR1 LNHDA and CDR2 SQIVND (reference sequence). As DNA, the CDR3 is TGTGCCTCACAAGGAGGACAGGGGGTCCTCTATGGCTACACCTTC. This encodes CASQGGQGVLYGYTF.

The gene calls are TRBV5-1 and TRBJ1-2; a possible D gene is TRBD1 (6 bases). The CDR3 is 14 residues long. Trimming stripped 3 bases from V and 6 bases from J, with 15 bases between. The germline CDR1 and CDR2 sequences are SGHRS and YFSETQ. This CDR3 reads CASSSRSGDDGYTF. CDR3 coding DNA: TGCGCCAGCAGCTCCAGGTCAGGGGACGATGGCTACACCTTC.

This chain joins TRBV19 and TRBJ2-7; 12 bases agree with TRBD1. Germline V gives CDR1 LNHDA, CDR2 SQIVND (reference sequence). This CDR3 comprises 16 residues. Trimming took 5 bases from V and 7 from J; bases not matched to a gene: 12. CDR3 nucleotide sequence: TGTGCCAGTAGTCCGACGGGACAGGGGGCGCGAAGAGAGCAGTACTTC. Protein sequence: CASSPTGQGARREQYF.

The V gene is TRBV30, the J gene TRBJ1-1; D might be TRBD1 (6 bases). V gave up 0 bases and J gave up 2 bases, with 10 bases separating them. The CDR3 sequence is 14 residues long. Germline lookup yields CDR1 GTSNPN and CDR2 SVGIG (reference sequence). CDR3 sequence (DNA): TGTGCCTGGAGTGTAAGGGGGAGAAACACTGAAGCTTTCTTT. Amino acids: CAWSVRGRNTEAFF. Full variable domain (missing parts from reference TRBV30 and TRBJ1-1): SQTIHQWPATLVQPVGSPLSLECTVEGTSNPNLYWYRQAAGRGLQLLFYSVGIGQISSEVPQNLSASRPQDRQFILSSKKLLLSDSGFYLCAWSVRGRNTEAFFGQGTRLTVV.

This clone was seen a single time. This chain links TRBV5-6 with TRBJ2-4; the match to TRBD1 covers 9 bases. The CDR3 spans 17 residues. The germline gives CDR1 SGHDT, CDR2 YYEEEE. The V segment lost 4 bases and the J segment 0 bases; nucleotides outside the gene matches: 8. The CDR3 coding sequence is TGTGCCAGCAGCGGAGGTGGGACAGGGATAGCCAAAAACATTCAGTACTTC. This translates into CASSGGGTGIAKNIQYF.

The CDR3 DNA reads TGTGCCAGCAGTTACTCGTTTGGTTCTAAACTCCTTCCACCCCTCCACTTT. This sequence encodes CASSYSFGSKLLPPLHF. This chain connects TRBV6-2 or TRBV6-3 to TRBJ1-6, with unresolved D. This CDR3 is 17 amino acids long. Germline V gene lookup returns CDR1 MNHEY and CDR2 SVGEGT. V was pared by 0 bases and J by 11 bases, with 20 bases between.

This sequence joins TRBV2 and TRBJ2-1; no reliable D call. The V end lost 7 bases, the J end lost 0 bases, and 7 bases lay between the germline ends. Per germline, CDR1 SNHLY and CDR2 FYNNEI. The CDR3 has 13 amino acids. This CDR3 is CASKQISYNEQFF. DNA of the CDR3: TGTGCCAGCAAACAAATCTCCTACAATGAGCAGTTCTTC. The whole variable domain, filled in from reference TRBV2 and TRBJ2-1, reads EPEVTQTPSHQVTQMGQEVILRCVPISNHLYFYWYRQILGQKVEFLVSFYNNEISEKSEIFDDQFSVERPDGSNFTLKIRSTKLEDSAMYFCASKQISYNEQFFGPGTRLTVL.

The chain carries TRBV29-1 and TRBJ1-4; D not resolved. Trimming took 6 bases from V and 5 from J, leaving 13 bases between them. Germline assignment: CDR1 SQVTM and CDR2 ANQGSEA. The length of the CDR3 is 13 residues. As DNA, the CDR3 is TGCAGCGTGAGAGTCCGAGACAATGAAAAACTGTTTTTT. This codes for CSVRVRDNEKLFF.

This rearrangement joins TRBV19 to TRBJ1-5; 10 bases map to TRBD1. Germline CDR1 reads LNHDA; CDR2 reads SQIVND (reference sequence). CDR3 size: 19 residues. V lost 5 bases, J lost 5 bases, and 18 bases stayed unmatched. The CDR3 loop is CASSRSGTGVLRGDQPQHF. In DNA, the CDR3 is TGTGCCAGTAGTCGATCCGGGACAGGGGTCCTTCGCGGGGATCAGCCCCAGCATTTT. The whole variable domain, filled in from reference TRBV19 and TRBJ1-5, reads DGGITQSPKYLFRKEGQNVTLSCEQNLNHDAMYWYRQDPGQGLRLIYYSQIVNDFQKGDIAEGYSVSREKKESFPLTVTSAQKNPTAFYLCASSRSGTGVLRGDQPQHFGDGTRLSIL.

The CDR3 nucleotides read TGTGCCAGCAGCTTGGTTCCCACAGGGGGCAACTATGGCTACACCTTC. Protein: CASSLVPTGGNYGYTF. The V and J genes are TRBV5-5 and TRBJ1-2; TRBD1 matches at 9 bases. Trimming cost V 0 bases and J 2 bases; bases outside gene matches: 5. The CDR3 is 16 amino acids. The germline V gene has CDR1 SGHKS and CDR2 YYEKEE (reference sequence).

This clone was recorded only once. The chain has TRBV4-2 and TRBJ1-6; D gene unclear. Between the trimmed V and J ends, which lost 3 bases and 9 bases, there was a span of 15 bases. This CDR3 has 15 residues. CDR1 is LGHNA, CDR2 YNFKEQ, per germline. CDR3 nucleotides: TGTGCCAGCAGCCACCCGTCGGACGGGAGTTCACCCCTCCACTTT. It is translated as CASSHPSDGSSPLHF.

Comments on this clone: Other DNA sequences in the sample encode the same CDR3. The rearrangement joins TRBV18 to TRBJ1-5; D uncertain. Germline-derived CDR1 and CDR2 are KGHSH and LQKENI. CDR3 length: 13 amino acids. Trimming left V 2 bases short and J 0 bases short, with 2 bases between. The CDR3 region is CASSPDSNQPQHF. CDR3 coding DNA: TGTGCCAGCTCACCAGATAGCAATCAGCCCCAGCATTTT.

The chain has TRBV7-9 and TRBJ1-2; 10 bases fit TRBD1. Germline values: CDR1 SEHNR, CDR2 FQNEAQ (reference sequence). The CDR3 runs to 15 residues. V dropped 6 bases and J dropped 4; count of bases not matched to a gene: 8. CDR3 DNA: TGTGCCAGCAGTCTGACAGGGGGCGAAGGCTATGGCTACACCTTC. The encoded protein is CASSLTGGEGYGYTF.

The CDR3 sequence is CASSAWGTEAFF. The CDR3, as DNA: TGTGCCAGCAGCGCCTGGGGGACTGAAGCTTTCTTT. V and J are TRBV6-5 and TRBJ1-1, with D perhaps matching TRBD1 (5 bases). From germline, CDR1 is MNHEY and CDR2 SVGAGI. This CDR3 comprises 12 residues. Trimming left V 6 bases short and J 5 bases short, with 10 bases between.